Reported below is one T cell receptor (beta chain). Its binding antigen is unknown. Base qualities were left out, and no much larger clone turns up one base away. The data originate from a study of T cell responses to AZD1222 COVID-19 vaccine (dated by TCRdb to the early 2020s). As for the study more broadly: A total of 233 trial participants underwent TCR sequencing, of whom around 200 received two doses of AZD1222 and about 26 received two doses of the MenACWY control vaccine. Trial participants were enrolled into age subgroups of 18-55, 56-69 and 70-plus years, which contained 148, 28 and 57 TCR-sequenced participants, respectively. Study-wide conclusions, independent of this receptor: In the small 56-69-year group, the increase in depth fell short of significance, most likely because of low power. Nearly half of unique spike-specific TCRs reportedly recognized epitopes outside regions mutated in the B.1.351 and B.1.1.7 variants. The vaccine-associated CD4 TCRs covered the entire spike protein, and the dominant responses fell in regions 160-218 and 743-854. Because no day 14 peak-response samples were available, repertoires were characterized only after the peak T cell response. Participants were mostly white British and included more females than males, and it was suggested by the authors that clonal diversity may have been underestimated. Conclusions about previously exposed vaccinees are limited, since just five or six AZD1222 recipients were seropositive for SARS-CoV-2 at baseline. Spike-specific TCR breadth and depth rose significantly after two AZD1222 doses compared with day 0 and with MenACWY recipients.

The CDR3 regions of human TCRbeta chains were analyzed by immunosequencing. Per the source publication's procedure: Repertoire TCRs were matched against a reference library of SARS-CoV-2-specific TCRs generated with the MIRA antigen-specificity platform. Breadth was defined as the fraction of unique TCRs that were SARS-CoV-2-associated, and depth was defined as the fraction of total T cells that were SARS-CoV-2-associated. Each spike-specific TCR was assigned to its reactive spike region and to a CD4 or CD8 class using the MIRA data. Log10-transformed breadth and depth values were compared by one-way ANOVA with Sidak's multiple comparisons tests. TCRdb provides this immuneACCESS table in a form limited to in-frame rearrangements. Some clones are lacking; in checked studies, under half of them reflect an unresolved V gene, and why the rest are absent is not known. That table supplies the V and J calls and clone size; D and trimming were determined from the DNA. The sample records some 130,000 clones, about nine tenths of which are singletons. The top ten clonotypes cover 9.5% of the sample.

In light of the paper, this sample's time point label describes: about 28 days (+/-7) after the second vaccine dose. AZD1222 recipients with second doses at about 4 weeks or about 12 weeks were pooled, because spike-specific TCR depth and breadth did not differ between schedules. Samples from vaccinated people were obtained from the UK trials COV001 and COV002, which included a single-blind randomized controlled phase 2/3 trial of AZD1222 (ChAdOx1 nCoV-19) in healthy adults. Trial participant PBMC samples were collected at day 0 and day 28 after the second dose for TCRbeta chain sequencing. This receptor was taken from an adult who received the AZD1222 COVID-19 vaccine. The sequencing used peripheral blood, collected 28 days after the second AZD1222 dose.

The DNA sequence is as follows: TGTGCCAGCAGCTTGAGAAATTCACCCCTCCACTTT. The encoded protein is CASSLRNSPLHF. The chain was built from TRBV7-2 and TRBJ1-6; the D gene cannot be resolved reliably. The germline V gene encodes CDR1 SGHTA and CDR2 FQGNSA. From the cysteine up to the phenylalanine, the CDR3 has a length of 12 residues. The DNA shown is the 36-base CDR3, in frame from base 1. The trim is 3 bases for V and 7 bases for J, with a gap of 4 bases between the germline ends.